These 7 T cell receptor beta chains were all obtained from the same sample, sequenced in a study of OX40 agonist ivuxolimab in advanced cancers. Method: immunoSEQ multiplex PCR; TCRdb's copy keeps in-frame clones and lacks some. The sample lists some 86,000 clones, about 86% occurring once. This specimen was CD4+ or CD8+ T cells sorted from blood, taken in a trial of the OX40 agonist ivuxolimab. Every receptor here comes from an adult with an advanced solid tumor such as melanoma, head and neck, liver or kidney cancer.

As concerns this clone: The same CDR3 is also encoded by other DNA sequences in this sample. V is TRBV11-3 and J is TRBJ1-6, with 7 nucleotides matching TRBD1. This CDR3 has 18 amino acids. V was clipped by 0 bases and J by 0 bases; unmatched bases: 5. Germline V CDR1 and CDR2: SGHNT, YENEEA. The DNA for the CDR3 is TGTGCCAGCAGCTTAGATCAGGGGGGGAGCTCCTATAATTCACCCCTCCACTTT. Translated: CASSLDQGGSSYNSPLHF.

This chain links TRBV18 with TRBJ2-5; 7 bases map to TRBD2. The V segment lost 3 bases and the J segment 3 bases; nucleotides outside the gene matches: 4. The CDR3 has 14 residues. The germline CDR1 and CDR2 sequences are KGHSH and LQKENI. The CDR3: CASSPAGGKETQYF. Here the CDR3 DNA reads TGTGCCAGCTCACCGGCCGGGGGGAAAGAGACCCAGTACTTC.

This clone was seen a few times. The chain recombines TRBV29-1 with TRBJ1-1; D remains ambiguous. Germline V gives CDR1 SQVTM, CDR2 ANQGSEA. V lost 6 bases and J lost 1, with 12 bases in between. This CDR3 is 13 amino acids long. CDR3 DNA sequence: TGCAGCGTCTTCTTAGTTGGGAACACTGAAGCTTTCTTT. Its protein is CSVFLVGNTEAFF.

For this clone: The junction does not match germline at one end; this may be a read error. The rearrangement uses TRBV4-3 and TRBJ1-3; D is possibly TRBD1 (5 bases). The CDR3 is 13 amino acids. Germline V gene lookup returns CDR1 LGHNA and CDR2 YSLEER. The CDR3 protein is CASSSRVGDTIYF. The CDR3 DNA reads as TGCGCCAGCAGCTCCAGGGTTGGAGACACCATATATTTT.

The chain employs TRBV4-2 and TRBJ2-7; TRBD1 matches at 10 bases. Trimming removed 5 bases from V and 7 bases from J; junction bases left unmatched: 8. Germline CDR1 reads LGHNA; CDR2 reads YNFKEQ. This CDR3 contains 14 residues. CDR3 nucleotide sequence: TGTGCCAGCAGCTCGGGACAGGGGTCGAGGGAGCAGTACTTC. Encoded protein: CASSSGQGSREQYF.

CDR3 sequence (DNA): TGCGCCAGCAGCCAAGGAGGGGGACAGGCCGAAAAACTGTTTTTT. It codes for CASSQGGGQAEKLFF. The chain combines TRBV4-3 with TRBJ1-4; 8 bases align to TRBD1. The V and J ends lost 1 base and 8 bases, in that order; junction bases with no gene match: 6. Germline V gives CDR1 LGHNA, CDR2 YSLEER. The CDR3 length is 15 residues.

The J gene is TRBJ1-1, the V gene TRBV7-9, with TRBD1 identical over 7 bases. The CDR3 runs 13 residues. CDR1 and CDR2 from the germline V gene are SEHNR and FQNEAQ (reference sequence). Trimming cost V 2 bases and J 5 bases; bases outside gene matches: 2. Here the CDR3 DNA reads TGTGCCAGCAGCTTACAGGGGGTAACTGAAGCTTTCTTT. It yields the protein CASSLQGVTEAFF.